Sequencing of this TCR beta chain was carried out in a study of CD8+ T cells in alopecia areata. Background on the study: The drug, oral tofacitinib, was given to treated patients at 5 to 10 mg twice daily. Whole-study results and caveats: Many of the expanded lesional clones endured in scalp and blood while on tofacitinib.

The treatment here: oral pan-JAK inhibitor, 5-10 mg twice daily. CDR3 size: 13 residues. CDR1 SQVTM and CDR2 ANQGSEA come from the germline V gene. The V and J ends lost 6 bases and 2 bases respectively, with 13 bases between them. RNA was extracted and reverse transcribed into cDNA as the sequencing template. Profiling relied on immunoSEQ multiplex PCR, and the TCRdb table lists in-frame clones only, not all of them. The sample gives 200,000 to 250,000 clones, under 75% of which show up once; about 1.4% is in the top ten. With respect to this clone: Its antigen is unidentified.

The rearrangement uses TRBV29-1 and TRBJ1-1, with D unclear. This clonotype was obtained from a human donor with alopecia areata. Material: CD4+ T cells sorted from blood, obtained at week 4, from a patient treated with tofacitinib. This CDR3 is CSVGPGLNTEAFF. The CDR3, as DNA: TGCAGCGTCGGTCCGGGTCTCAACACTGAAGCTTTCTTT.